The clone carrying this T cell receptor beta chain was seen a handful of times. The antigen is unknown. The CDR3 consists of 16 residues. Germline CDR1 is LGHNA and CDR2 is YSLEER. Germline trimming cut 3 bases from V and 0 bases from J; bases unmatched to any gene: 3. In the ViraFEST assay, antigen-specific CD4+ clonotypes were identified by expansion after peptide-pool stimulation. Subsequent to ten to eleven days of culture, CD4+ T cells were isolated. Participants were given two doses of BNT162b2 or mRNA-1273 vaccine. The data are from a study of vaccination effects on CD4 cells after COVID-19. Clones were sequenced by immunoSEQ multiplex PCR, and TCRdb holds only the in-frame ones, with some missing. The sample holds around 15,000 clones, roughly three quarters seen once.

The chain is built from TRBV4-3 and TRBJ2-1, with 9 bases matching TRBD2. The sample was CD4+ T cells from PBMCs cultured with HCoV-NL63 spike peptides, taken after COVID-19 vaccination. This TCR derives from a human donor who received a COVID-19 vaccine. CDR3 sequence: CASSQYSGSSYNEQFF. The CDR3 DNA follows: TGCGCCAGCAGCCAGTATAGCGGGAGCTCCTACAATGAGCAGTTCTTC.